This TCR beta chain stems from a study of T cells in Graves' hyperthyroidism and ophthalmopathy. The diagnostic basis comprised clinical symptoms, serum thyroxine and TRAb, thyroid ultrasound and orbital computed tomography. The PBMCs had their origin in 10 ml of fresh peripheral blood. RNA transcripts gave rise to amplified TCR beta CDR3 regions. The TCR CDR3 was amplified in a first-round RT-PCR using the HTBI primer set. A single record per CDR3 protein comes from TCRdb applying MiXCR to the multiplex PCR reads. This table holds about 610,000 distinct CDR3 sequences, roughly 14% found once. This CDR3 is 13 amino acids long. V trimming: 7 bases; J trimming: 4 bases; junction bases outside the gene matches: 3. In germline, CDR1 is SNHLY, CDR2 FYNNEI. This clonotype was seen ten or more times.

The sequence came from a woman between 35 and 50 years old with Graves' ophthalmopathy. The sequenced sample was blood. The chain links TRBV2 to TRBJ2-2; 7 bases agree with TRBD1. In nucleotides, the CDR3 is TGTGCCAGCATGACAGGGTTCACCGGGGAGCTGTTTTTT. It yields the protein CASMTGFTGELFF.